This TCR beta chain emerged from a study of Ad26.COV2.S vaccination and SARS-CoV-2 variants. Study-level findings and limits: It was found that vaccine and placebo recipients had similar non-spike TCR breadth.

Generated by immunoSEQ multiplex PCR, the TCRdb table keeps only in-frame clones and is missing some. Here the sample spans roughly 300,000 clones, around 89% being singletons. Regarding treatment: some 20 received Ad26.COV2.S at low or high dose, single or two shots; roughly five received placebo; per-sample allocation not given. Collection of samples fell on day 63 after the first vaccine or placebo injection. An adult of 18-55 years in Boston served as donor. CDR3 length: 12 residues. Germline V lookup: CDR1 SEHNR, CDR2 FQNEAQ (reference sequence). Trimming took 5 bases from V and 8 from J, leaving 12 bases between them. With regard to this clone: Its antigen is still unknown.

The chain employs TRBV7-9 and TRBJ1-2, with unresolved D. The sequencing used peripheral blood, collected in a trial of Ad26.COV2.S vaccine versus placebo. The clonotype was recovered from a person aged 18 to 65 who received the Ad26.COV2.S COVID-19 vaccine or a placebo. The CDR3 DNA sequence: TGTGCCAGCAGCCGAGGGTCTATGGGCTACACCTTC. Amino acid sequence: CASSRGSMGYTF.